This T cell receptor (beta chain) was recovered during a study of cytomegalovirus exposure and HLA in healthy donors. Study as a whole: Early on, a data release was issued that held 85 million to 95 million unique TCRs from HLA-typed donors. Study-level findings and limits: Only CMV serostatus was available as immune exposure information. Versus the roughly 670-donor mean, an Asian-associated ancestry cluster reportedly showed fewer N-insertions in a later analysis. TCR beta sequences numbering 15,000 to 20,000 were associated with HLA alleles at 0.05 false discovery rate in a later analysis.

13 Jbeta primers and 60 Vbeta primers were used for the PCR. Produced via immunoSEQ multiplex PCR; TCRdb's table is partial and in-frame only. The sample lists roughly 110,000 clones; roughly 72% were seen once. In the case of this clone: Its matching antigen is unknown.

Germline values: CDR1 MNHNS, CDR2 SASEGT. The CDR3 consists of 15 residues. V trimming: 5 bases; J trimming: 5 bases; junction bases outside the gene matches: 3. J is TRBJ2-3 and V is TRBV6-1, with 14 bases matching TRBD2. This TCR came from a young man in good health and CMV-seronegative. The source material was PBMCs. The CDR3 is CASSTGLAGVDTQYF. As DNA, the CDR3 is TGTGCCAGCAGTACGGGACTAGCGGGAGTAGATACGCAGTATTTT.